This T cell receptor beta chain appears in the sequencing data of a study of blood T cell repertoires in COVID-19. A single count supports this clone. While infection was still active, Seattle patients were enrolled and then followed longitudinally. V gave up 4 bases and J gave up 0 bases; unmatched junction bases: 7. The CDR3 consists of 17 residues. Germline values: CDR1 KGHDR, CDR2 SFDVKD. Authors' data handling: For nucleated cells, counts were estimated from reference gene primer amplification. Data came from immunoSEQ multiplex PCR; TCRdb stores just in-frame clones and leaves some out. The DNA was the basis for D and trimming; V, J and clone size are from that table. This sample has about 180,000 clones, with around 87% found just once.

The chain couples TRBV24-1 to TRBJ1-4, with 7 nucleotides matching TRBD1. Sequences were obtained from peripheral blood. The TCR originated in a man between 60 and 75 years old with COVID-19, enrolled during active disease. CDR3 sequence reads: CATSDGGQTATNEKLFF. The CDR3 DNA sequence: TGTGCCACCAGTGACGGGGGACAGACTGCAACTAATGAAAAACTGTTTTTT.